The clone carrying this TCR beta chain was seen ten or more times. This sample was included in a study of human T cells and chemical hapten exposure. Time point: pre-sensitization, week 0. Indicated treatment: therapeutic diphenylcyclopropenone sensitization with weekly scalp DPC. TCRdb processed the RACE reads anew with MiXCR; each CDR3 protein has one entry. The sample lists over 35,000 distinct CDR3 sequences; roughly 10% were seen once. This sample comprised whole blood, obtained in connection with sensitization to the hapten diphenylcyclopropenone (DPC). The TCR sequence derives from a man younger than 45 with alopecia areata. Some clones in this sample may be carry-over from other donors' samples.

This CDR3 is CASSPGQGRYNEQFF. For the CDR3, the DNA is TGTGCCAGCAGCCCCGGACAGGGAAGATACAATGAGCAGTTCTTC. V gene TRBV11-2 combines with J gene TRBJ2-1; 8 bases are a match to TRBD1. Per germline, CDR1 SGHAT and CDR2 FQNNGV. Trimming at V came to 5 bases and at J to 4 bases, leaving 7 bases not matched to a gene. This CDR3 has 15 residues.